This entry lists 23 T cell receptor beta chains sequenced from one sample in a study of blood T cells in healthy people across ages. Sample-barcoded 5' priming and a J-beta primer mix drove a second PCR of roughly 6 to 12 cycles. Using its own MiXCR run on the 5' RACE reads, TCRdb lists one record per CDR3 protein. The table includes approximately 730,000 distinct CDR3 sequences, 53% detected once. The source material was blood. The receptors were gathered from a man older than 75 in good health.

About this clonotype: This may be a read error, as it is one base from a much larger clone. The chain is built from TRBV7-9 and TRBJ1-2, with 9 bases aligning to TRBD1. The CDR3 sequence is 12 residues long. Germline V lookup: CDR1 SEHNR, CDR2 FQNEAQ (reference sequence). The CDR3: CASSYTGGGCTF. The CDR3 DNA reads TGTGCCAGCAGCTATACAGGGGGCGGCTGCACCTTC.

The J gene is TRBJ2-7, the V gene TRBV30; tentative D call: TRBD2 (6 bases). Germline CDR1 reads GTSNPN; CDR2 reads SVGIG (reference sequence). CDR3 size: 14 residues. V lost 4 bases and J 2 bases, leaving 15 bases between the germline ends. The CDR3 region has the DNA TGTGCCTGGAACTCGAGGGACTTAACCTACGAGCAGTACTTC. Its protein is CAWNSRDLTYEQYF. Full variable domain (outside the CDR3, taken from reference TRBV30 and TRBJ2-7): SQTIHQWPATLVQPVGSPLSLECTVEGTSNPNLYWYRQAAGRGLQLLFYSVGIGQISSEVPQNLSASRPQDRQFILSSKKLLLSDSGFYLCAWNSRDLTYEQYFGPGTRLTVT.

CDR3: CASSSRDRGRSPLHF. DNA of the CDR3: TGTGCCAGCAGCTCAAGGGACAGGGGTAGATCACCCCTCCACTTT. The chain joins TRBV7-9 to TRBJ1-6, with 10 positions matching TRBD1. This CDR3 region has 15 residues. The J segment lost 10 bases and the V segment lost 4 bases, leaving 7 bases of the junction unmatched. Germline V lookup: CDR1 SEHNR, CDR2 FQNEAQ (reference sequence).

V gene TRBV2 combines with J gene TRBJ1-1; 7 nucleotides match TRBD1. Germline V gene lookup returns CDR1 SNHLY and CDR2 FYNNEI. The CDR3 is 13 amino acids. With 6 bases clipped from V and 4 bases from J, the junction kept 5 bases outside the gene matches. CDR3 in DNA: TGTGCCAGCAGGAAGACAGGGACCACTGAAGCTTTCTTT. Amino acids: CASRKTGTTEAFF.

This clonotype was recorded a few times. J is TRBJ1-6 and V is TRBV2; the D gene is possibly TRBD1 (5 bases). Germline values: CDR1 SNHLY, CDR2 FYNNEI. The V gene lost 10 bases and the J gene lost 8 bases, with 15 bases spanning the gap. The CDR3 has 13 residues. The CDR3 DNA reads TGTGCCATCCCTGCGCAGGGCGATTCACCCCTCCACTTT. This translates into CAIPAQGDSPLHF. The whole variable domain, filled in from reference TRBV2 and TRBJ1-6, reads EPEVTQTPSHQVTQMGQEVILRCVPISNHLYFYWYRQILGQKVEFLVSFYNNEISEKSEIFDDQFSVERPDGSNFTLKIRSTKLEDSAMYFCAIPAQGDSPLHFGNGTRLTVT.

The chain has TRBV12-3 or TRBV12-4 and TRBJ1-2, with TRBD1 matching 8 bases. With V trimmed by 6 bases and J by 7 bases, 7 bases remained unmatched. This CDR3 spans 13 amino acids. In DNA, the CDR3 is TGTGCCAGCAGGGGGACAGGTCCGAGTGGCTACACCTTC. Encoded protein: CASRGTGPSGYTF.

The chain uses TRBV15 and TRBJ2-5, with TRBD1 matching 7 bases. The CDR3 spans 16 residues. The junction had 12 bases not matched to a gene; V was cut back by 4 bases and J by 4 bases. Germline V lookup: CDR1 LNHNV, CDR2 YYDKDF (reference sequence). CDR3 sequence: CATSNLRTQGRETQYF. The CDR3 DNA reads as TGTGCCACCAGCAACTTACGAACACAGGGGCGAGAGACCCAGTACTTC.

V is TRBV20-1 and J is TRBJ2-3; 9 bases fit TRBD1. J was trimmed by 2 bases and V by 4 bases; bases with no gene match: 7. This CDR3 contains 15 residues. Germline values: CDR1 DFQATT, CDR2 SNEGSKA (reference sequence). The CDR3 sequence: CSATKDRGITDTQYF. CDR3 DNA: TGCAGTGCTACCAAGGACAGGGGAATCACAGATACGCAGTATTTT.

This clonotype was counted many times. The V call is TRBV5-1, the J call TRBJ2-5; possibly TRBD1 for D (6 bases). Looked up from germline, CDR1 is SGHRS and CDR2 is YFSETQ. Trimming took off 4 bases at V and 3 bases at J, with 10 bases between the two ends. CDR3 length: 13 residues. As DNA, the CDR3 is TGCGCCAGCAGCAGGACAGCAGAAGAGACCCAGTACTTC. Translated, it gives CASSRTAEETQYF.

The V call is TRBV5-4, the J call TRBJ2-1; 9 bases align to TRBD2. The V gene end was trimmed by 0 bases and the J gene end by 7 bases; junction bases not matched to a gene: 11. In germline, CDR1 is SGHNT, CDR2 YYREEE (reference sequence). The CDR3 contains 17 residues. CDR3 bases: TGTGCCAGCAGCTTGGGCGGGAGGGACCTACAGGGGAATGAGCAGTTCTTC. Translation gives CASSLGGRDLQGNEQFF.

This clonotype was observed once. The chain joins TRBV6-4 to TRBJ2-1, with 9 bases that match TRBD2. The J segment lost 10 bases and the V segment lost 0 bases, leaving 10 bases of the junction unmatched. CDR1 MRHNA and CDR2 SNTAGT come from the germline V gene. There are 16 residues in the CDR3. DNA for the CDR3: TGTGCCAGCAGTGACTCCCTGCTAGCGGGATCTGACGAGCAGTTCTTC. Protein product: CASSDSLLAGSDEQFF.

This sequence joins TRBV6-6 and TRBJ1-2, with D uncertain. V was clipped by 2 bases and J by 6 bases, with 13 bases between them. The CDR3 extends over 14 amino acids. Germline CDR1 reads MNHNY; CDR2 reads SVGAGI (reference sequence). The CDR3 here is CASSYPSSHNGYTF. The CDR3 DNA follows: TGTGCCAGCAGTTACCCCAGTAGTCACAATGGCTACACCTTC.

This clonotype was counted a single time. This chain joins TRBV12-3 or TRBV12-4 and TRBJ2-7; maybe TRBD1 (6 bases). This CDR3 region has 14 residues. Trimming left V 5 bases short and J 4 bases short, with 15 bases between. The CDR3 reads CASSLDRQVYEQYF. CDR3 sequence (DNA): TGTGCCAGCAGTCTCGACAGGCAGGTGTACGAGCAGTACTTC.

The V and J genes are TRBV6-2 or TRBV6-3 and TRBJ2-7; D possibly corresponds to TRBD2 (7 bases). The CDR3 loop spans 15 amino acids. The germline CDR1 and CDR2 sequences are MNHEY and SVGEGT. V was trimmed by 2 bases and J by 3 bases, leaving 14 bases between them. For the CDR3, the DNA is TGTGCCAGCAGTTACCGTTCGGGGGGCGACTACGAGCAGTACTTC. As protein: CASSYRSGGDYEQYF.

This clonotype was recorded a few times. J is TRBJ2-1 and V is TRBV20-1; D not certain. Germline CDR1 and CDR2: DFQATT and SNEGSKA (reference sequence). V gave up 5 bases and J gave up 2 bases, with 16 bases separating them. This CDR3 is 15 amino acids long. CDR3 nucleotides: TGCAGTGCTCCCGGTCGACCCTCCACCTACAATGAGCAGTTCTTC. Translating gives CSAPGRPSTYNEQFF.

The chain uses TRBV24-1 and TRBJ2-1; 13 positions match TRBD2. Trimming at V came to 1 base and at J to 12 bases, leaving 5 bases not matched to a gene. Germline CDR1 reads KGHDR; CDR2 reads SFDVKD. The length of the CDR3 is 15 residues. The CDR3 loop is CATSDFGLAGARQFF. The DNA of the CDR3 is TGTGCCACCAGTGATTTCGGACTAGCGGGGGCGCGGCAGTTCTTC.

In its sample, this clonotype was seen a few times. The genes are TRBV7-9 and TRBJ2-5; TRBD2 agrees at 8 bases. This CDR3 is 15 amino acids long. Germline CDR1 SEHNR, CDR2 FQNEAQ (reference sequence). The CDR3 reads CATRRGGKSQETQYF. The DNA for the CDR3 is TGTGCTACCCGACGGGGGGGGAAATCACAAGAGACCCAGTACTTC.

The rearrangement uses TRBV18 and TRBJ2-7; 8 bases line up with TRBD2. This CDR3 contains 15 residues. With V trimmed by 6 bases and J by 2 bases, 9 bases remained unmatched. CDR1 KGHSH and CDR2 LQKENI come from the germline V gene. The CDR3 DNA reads as TGTGCCAGCTCCCCCCGGGGGGGAGGGACCTACGAGCAGTACTTC. Protein product: CASSPRGGGTYEQYF.

This clonotype was seen just once. The chain combines TRBV24-1 with TRBJ2-3; D possibly corresponds to TRBD1 (6 bases). The ends were cut back, 3 bases at V and 14 bases at J, with 29 bases in the middle. CDR1 and CDR2 from the germline V gene are KGHDR and SFDVKD. The CDR3 extends over 17 amino acids. CDR3 coding DNA: TGTGCCACCAGTGATACCCGGGGCAGACCGGCGGACAGATACGCGTATTTT. Translating gives CATSDTRGRPADRYAYF.

V and J are TRBV5-1 and TRBJ2-2; possible D gene TRBD1, 6 bases. Trimming cost V 2 bases and J 0 bases, with 17 bases left between them. CDR3 length equals 18 residues. Per germline, CDR1 SGHRS and CDR2 YFSETQ. The CDR3 sequence: CASSLQLQGRANTGELFF. The CDR3, as DNA: TGCGCCAGCAGCTTACAATTACAGGGAAGGGCGAACACCGGGGAGCTGTTTTTT. The variable domain in full, completed from reference TRBV5-1 and TRBJ2-2, reads KAGVTQTPRYLIKTRGQQVTLSCSPISGHRSVSWYQQTPGQGLQFLFEYFSETQRNKGNFPGRFSGRQFSNSRSEMNVSTLELGDSALYLCASSLQLQGRANTGELFFGEGSRLTVL.

Points on this clonotype: A junction boundary mismatches the germline segment, possibly from a read error. V and J are TRBV15 and TRBJ1-2; D perhaps matches TRBD1 (6 bases). There are 15 residues in the CDR3. CDR1 and CDR2 (germline): LNHNV, YYDKDF (reference sequence). The CDR3 region is CATSIPRGTYDRYTF. CDR3 DNA: TGTGCTACCAGCATCCCCCGGGGGACATATGACCGCTACACCTTC.

This clonotype was detected only once. The chain joins TRBV20-1 to TRBJ2-3; possibly TRBD2 for D (5 bases). Trimming removed 6 bases at V and 4 bases at J, with 11 bases between. The germline V gene has CDR1 DFQATT and CDR2 SNEGSKA (reference sequence). The CDR3 spans 12 residues. The CDR3 is CSAVGLADTQYF. CDR3 nucleotide sequence: TGCAGTGCCGTCGGACTTGCAGATACGCAGTATTTT.

This clonotype was seen a handful of times. V and J are TRBV20-1 and TRBJ1-2; no clear D. Germline CDR1 reads DFQATT; CDR2 reads SNEGSKA (reference sequence). The CDR3 runs 13 residues. Deletions cut 3 bases from V and 2 bases from J, with 10 bases between. The CDR3 region is CSARGGQNYGYTF. As DNA, the CDR3 is TGCAGTGCTAGGGGTGGGCAGAACTATGGCTACACCTTC.